The TCR beta chain under discussion was sequenced for a study of T cell responses to AZD1222 COVID-19 vaccine. Whole-study context: It was second doses at about 4 or about 12 weeks that were pooled.

V shed 1 base and J 1 base; nucleotides not matched to a gene: 7. This CDR3 contains 17 residues. In germline, CDR1 is SEHNR, CDR2 FQNEAQ (reference sequence). Only in-frame clones appear in the TCRdb table, and some are missing; sequencing was by immunoSEQ multiplex PCR. Seen here are more than 110,000 clones, around 91% observed once, and the top ten hold 4% to 5%. Turning to this clone: What it binds is unknown.

Findings of the study overall: Donors, mostly white British, included more females; clonal diversity was possibly underestimated. The study found Spike-specific TCR breadth and depth rose after two AZD1222 doses.

Sequenced here: peripheral blood, sampled on day 0 of AZD1222 vaccination. The chain joins TRBV7-9 to TRBJ2-3; TRBD2 aligns across 8 bases. The clonotype was recovered from an adult in good health. The CDR3 coding sequence is TGTGCCAGCAGCTTAGGCAGAGCGGGGGAACGCACAGATACGCAGTATTTT. Its protein product is CASSLGRAGERTDTQYF.